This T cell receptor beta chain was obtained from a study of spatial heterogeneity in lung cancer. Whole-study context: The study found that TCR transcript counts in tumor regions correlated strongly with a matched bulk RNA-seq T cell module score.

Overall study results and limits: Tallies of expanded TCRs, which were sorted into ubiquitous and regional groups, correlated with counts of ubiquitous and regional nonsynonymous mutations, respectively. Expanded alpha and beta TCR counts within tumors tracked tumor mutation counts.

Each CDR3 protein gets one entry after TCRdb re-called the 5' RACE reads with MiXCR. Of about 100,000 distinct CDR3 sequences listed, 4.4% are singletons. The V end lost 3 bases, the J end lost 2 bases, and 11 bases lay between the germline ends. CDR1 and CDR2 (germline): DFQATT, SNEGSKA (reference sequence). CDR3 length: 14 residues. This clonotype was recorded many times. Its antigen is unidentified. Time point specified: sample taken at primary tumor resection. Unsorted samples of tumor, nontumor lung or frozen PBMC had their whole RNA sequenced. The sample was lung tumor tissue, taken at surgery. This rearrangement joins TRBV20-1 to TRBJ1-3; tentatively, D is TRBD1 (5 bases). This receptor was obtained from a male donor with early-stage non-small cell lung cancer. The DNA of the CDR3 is TGCAGTGCTAGCGGTGGGGGTGCTGGAAACACCATATATTTT. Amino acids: CSASGGGAGNTIYF.